The TCR beta chain described here comes from a study of blood T cell repertoires in COVID-19. Only in-frame clones appear in the TCRdb table, and some are missing; sequencing was by immunoSEQ multiplex PCR. The profile shows roughly 360,000 clones, roughly 77% of them singletons. In germline, CDR1 is MNHEY, CDR2 SVGAGI. CDR3 length: 13 residues. Notes on this clone: A junction end diverges from the germline sequence, so it may reflect a read error.

The sequence was obtained from a human donor with acute or convalescent COVID-19. The donor label of this sample is uncertain. The J gene is TRBJ2-2, the V gene TRBV6-5, with 7 bases fitting TRBD1. The sequenced sample was peripheral blood. CDR3 coding DNA: TGTGCCAGCAACAGGGGCAACACCCGGGAGCTGTTTTTT. Translated, it gives CASNRGNTRELFF.